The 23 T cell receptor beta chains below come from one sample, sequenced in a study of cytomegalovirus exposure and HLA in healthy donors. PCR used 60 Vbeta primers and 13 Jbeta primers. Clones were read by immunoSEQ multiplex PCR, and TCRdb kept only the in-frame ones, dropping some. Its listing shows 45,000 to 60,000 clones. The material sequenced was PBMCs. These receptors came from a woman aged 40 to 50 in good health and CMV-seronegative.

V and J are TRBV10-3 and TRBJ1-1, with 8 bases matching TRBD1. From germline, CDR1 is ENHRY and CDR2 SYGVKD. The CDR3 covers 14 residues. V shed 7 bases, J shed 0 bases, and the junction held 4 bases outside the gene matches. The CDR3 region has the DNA TGTGCCATCACAGGGACAGGTTTGAACACTGAAGCTTTCTTT. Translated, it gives CAITGTGLNTEAFF.

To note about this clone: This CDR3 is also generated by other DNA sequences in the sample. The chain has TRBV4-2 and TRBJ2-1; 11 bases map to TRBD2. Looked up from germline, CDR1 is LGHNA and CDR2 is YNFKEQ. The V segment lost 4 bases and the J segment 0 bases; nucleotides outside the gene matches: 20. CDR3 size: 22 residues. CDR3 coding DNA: TGTGCCAGCAGCCCTTGGGCTGGCCAGGAGCTAGCGGGAGGACTCTCCTACAATGAGCAGTTCTTC. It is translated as CASSPWAGQELAGGLSYNEQFF.

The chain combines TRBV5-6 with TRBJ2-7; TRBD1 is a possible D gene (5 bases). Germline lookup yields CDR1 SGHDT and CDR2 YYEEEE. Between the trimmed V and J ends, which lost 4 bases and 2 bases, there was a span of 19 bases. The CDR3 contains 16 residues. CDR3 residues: CASSPRGSRAPYEQYF. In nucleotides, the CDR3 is TGTGCCAGCAGCCCGCGAGGTAGCAGGGCCCCCTACGAGCAGTACTTC.

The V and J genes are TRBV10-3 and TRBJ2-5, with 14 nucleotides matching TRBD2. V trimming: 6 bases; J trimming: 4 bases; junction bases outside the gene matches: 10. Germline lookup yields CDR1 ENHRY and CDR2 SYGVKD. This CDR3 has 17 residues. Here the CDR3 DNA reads TGTGCCATCAGGCGGGGGACTAGCGGGGGCGCCTCAGAGACCCAGTACTTC. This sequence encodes CAIRRGTSGGASETQYF.

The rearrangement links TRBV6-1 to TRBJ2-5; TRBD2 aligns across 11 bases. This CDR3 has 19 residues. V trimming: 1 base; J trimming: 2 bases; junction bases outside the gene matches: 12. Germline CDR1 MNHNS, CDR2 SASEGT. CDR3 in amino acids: CASSEGTSGRFWTQETQYF. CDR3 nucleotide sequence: TGTGCCAGCAGTGAAGGGACTAGCGGGCGATTTTGGACTCAAGAGACCCAGTACTTC.

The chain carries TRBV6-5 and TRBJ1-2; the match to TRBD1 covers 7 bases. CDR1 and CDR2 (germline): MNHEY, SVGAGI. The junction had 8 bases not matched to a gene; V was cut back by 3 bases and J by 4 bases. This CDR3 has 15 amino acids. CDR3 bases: TGTGCCAGCAGTTATTCAACGACAGGGAGCTATGGCTACACCTTC. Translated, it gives CASSYSTTGSYGYTF.

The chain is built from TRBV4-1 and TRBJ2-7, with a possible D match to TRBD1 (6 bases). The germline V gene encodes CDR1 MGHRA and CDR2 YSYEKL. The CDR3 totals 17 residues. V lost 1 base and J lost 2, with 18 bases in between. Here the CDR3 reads CASSQGNSAGETYEQYF. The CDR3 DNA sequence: TGCGCCAGCAGCCAAGGTAACTCCGCAGGGGAAACCTACGAGCAGTACTTC.

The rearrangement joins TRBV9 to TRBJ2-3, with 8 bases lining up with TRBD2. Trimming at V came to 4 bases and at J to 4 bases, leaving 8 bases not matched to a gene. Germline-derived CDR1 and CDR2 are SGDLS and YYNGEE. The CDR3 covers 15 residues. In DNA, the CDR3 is TGTGCCAGCAGCCCGGGAGGGGGGTGGGCAGATACGCAGTATTTT. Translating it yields CASSPGGGWADTQYF.

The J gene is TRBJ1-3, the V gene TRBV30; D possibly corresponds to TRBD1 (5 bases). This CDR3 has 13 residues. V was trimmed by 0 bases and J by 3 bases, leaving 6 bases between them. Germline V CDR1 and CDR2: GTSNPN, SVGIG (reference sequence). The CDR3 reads CAWSVGGGNTIYF. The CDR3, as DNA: TGTGCCTGGAGTGTCGGGGGTGGAAACACCATATATTTT.

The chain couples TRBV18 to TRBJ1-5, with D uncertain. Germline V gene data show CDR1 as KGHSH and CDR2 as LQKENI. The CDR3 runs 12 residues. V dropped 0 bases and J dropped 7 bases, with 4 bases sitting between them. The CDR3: CASSPPRQPQHF. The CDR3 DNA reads TGTGCCAGCTCACCACCGAGACAGCCCCAGCATTTT.

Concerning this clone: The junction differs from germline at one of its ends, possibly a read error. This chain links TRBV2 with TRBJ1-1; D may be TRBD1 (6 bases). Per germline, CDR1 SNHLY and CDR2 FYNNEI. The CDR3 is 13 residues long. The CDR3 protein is CASIEGLGGIAFF. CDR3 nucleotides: TGTGCCAGCATTGAAGGGTTAGGGGGAATAGCTTTCTTT.

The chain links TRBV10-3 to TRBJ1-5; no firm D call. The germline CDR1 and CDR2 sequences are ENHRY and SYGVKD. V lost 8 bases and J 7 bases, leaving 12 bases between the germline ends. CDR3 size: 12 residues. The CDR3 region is CAIQLTDQPQHF. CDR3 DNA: TGTGCCATCCAACTAACCGACCAGCCCCAGCATTTT.

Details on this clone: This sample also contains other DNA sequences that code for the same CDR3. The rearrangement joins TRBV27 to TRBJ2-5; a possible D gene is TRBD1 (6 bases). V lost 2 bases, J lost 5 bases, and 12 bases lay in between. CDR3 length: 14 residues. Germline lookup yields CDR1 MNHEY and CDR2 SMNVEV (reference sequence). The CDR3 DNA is TGTGCCAGCAGTTTAATGGGGGCCGAGGAGACCCAGTACTTC. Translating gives CASSLMGAEETQYF.

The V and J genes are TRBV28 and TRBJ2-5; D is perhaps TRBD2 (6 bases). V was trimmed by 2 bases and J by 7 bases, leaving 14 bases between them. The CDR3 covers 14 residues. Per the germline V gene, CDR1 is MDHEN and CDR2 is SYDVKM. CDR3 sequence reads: CASSLGTPVGTQYF. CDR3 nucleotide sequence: TGTGCCAGCAGTTTAGGGACTCCCGTCGGGACCCAGTACTTC. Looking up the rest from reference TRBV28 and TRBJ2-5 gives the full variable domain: DVKVTQSSRYLVKRTGEKVFLECVQDMDHENMFWYRQDPGLGLRLIYFSYDVKMKEKGDIPEGYSVSREKKERFSLILESASTNQTSMYLCASSLGTPVGTQYFGPGTRLLVL.

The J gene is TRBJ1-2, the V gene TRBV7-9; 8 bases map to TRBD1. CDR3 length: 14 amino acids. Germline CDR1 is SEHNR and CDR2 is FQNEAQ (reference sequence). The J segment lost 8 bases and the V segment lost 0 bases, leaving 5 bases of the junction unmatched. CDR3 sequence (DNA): TGTGCCAGCAGCTTAGCGGACAGGGCGAGGGGCTACACCTTC. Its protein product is CASSLADRARGYTF.

The CDR3 region has the DNA TGCGACGGAGACCTGGGCTACGAGCAGTACTTC. It is translated as CDGDLGYEQYF. This rearrangement joins TRBV20-1 to TRBJ2-7; no firm D call. The CDR3 runs to 11 residues. Looked up from germline, CDR1 is DFQATT and CDR2 is SNEGSKA (reference sequence).

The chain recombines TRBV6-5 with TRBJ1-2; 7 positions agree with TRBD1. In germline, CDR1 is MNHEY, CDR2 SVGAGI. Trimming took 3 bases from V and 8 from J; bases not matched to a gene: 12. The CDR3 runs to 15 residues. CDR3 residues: CASSYEGQALSGYTF. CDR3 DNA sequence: TGTGCCAGCAGTTATGAAGGACAGGCCCTCTCCGGCTACACCTTC.

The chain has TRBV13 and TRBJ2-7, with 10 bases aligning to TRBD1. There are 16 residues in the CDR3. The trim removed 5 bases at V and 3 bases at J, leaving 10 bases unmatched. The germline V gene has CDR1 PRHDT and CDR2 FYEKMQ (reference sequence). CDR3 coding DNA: TGTGCCAGCAGCCCCACCGGACAGGGGGGATTCTACGAGCAGTACTTC. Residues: CASSPTGQGGFYEQYF.

Written as DNA, the CDR3 is TGCGCCAGCAGCTGGGTAAGCGGGGGGAGCACAGATACGCAGTATTTT. This encodes CASSWVSGGSTDTQYF. The gene calls are TRBV5-1 and TRBJ2-3; TRBD2 matches at 9 bases. The CDR3 has 16 residues. The V segment lost 3 bases and the J segment 0 bases; nucleotides outside the gene matches: 5. Looked up from germline, CDR1 is SGHRS and CDR2 is YFSETQ. Complete variable domain (other parts from reference TRBV5-1 and TRBJ2-3): KAGVTQTPRYLIKTRGQQVTLSCSPISGHRSVSWYQQTPGQGLQFLFEYFSETQRNKGNFPGRFSGRQFSNSRSEMNVSTLELGDSALYLCASSWVSGGSTDTQYFGPGTRLTVL.

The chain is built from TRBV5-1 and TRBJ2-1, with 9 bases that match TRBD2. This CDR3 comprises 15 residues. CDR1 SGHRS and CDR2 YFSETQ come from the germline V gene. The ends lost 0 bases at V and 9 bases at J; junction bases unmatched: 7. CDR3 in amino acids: CASSLGLAGRSEQFF. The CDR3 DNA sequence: TGCGCCAGCAGCTTGGGCCTAGCGGGAAGGAGTGAGCAGTTCTTC.

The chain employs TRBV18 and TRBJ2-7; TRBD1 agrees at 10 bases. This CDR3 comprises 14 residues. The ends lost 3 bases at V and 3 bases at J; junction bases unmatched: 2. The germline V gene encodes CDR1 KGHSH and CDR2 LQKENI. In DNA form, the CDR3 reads TGTGCCAGCTCACCGGGGACAGGGGACTACGAGCAGTACTTC. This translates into CASSPGTGDYEQYF.

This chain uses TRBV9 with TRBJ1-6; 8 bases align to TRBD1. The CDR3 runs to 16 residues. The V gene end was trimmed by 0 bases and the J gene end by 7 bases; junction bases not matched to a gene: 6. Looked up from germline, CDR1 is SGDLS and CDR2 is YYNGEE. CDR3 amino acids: CASSVDPGGENSPLHF. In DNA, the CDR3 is TGTGCCAGCAGCGTAGACCCAGGGGGCGAGAATTCACCCCTCCACTTT.

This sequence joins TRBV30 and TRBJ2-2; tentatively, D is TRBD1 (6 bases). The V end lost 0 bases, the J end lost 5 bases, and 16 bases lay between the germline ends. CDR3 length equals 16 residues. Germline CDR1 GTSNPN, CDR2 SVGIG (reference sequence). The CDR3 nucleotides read TGTGCCTGGAGTGTTAGAAGGGCAGGGGCAACCGGGGAGCTGTTTTTT. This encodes CAWSVRRAGATGELFF.